This paragraph reports one T cell receptor beta chain. The antigen this receptor binds is unknown. There are no base qualities to consult, and no much larger clone falls within one base. This sample is part of a study of cytomegalovirus exposure and HLA in healthy donors (dated by TCRdb to about 2017). In terms of the full investigation: In an earlier analysis of fewer than 750 of the donors, roughly 300 Gb of sequence data and 90 million to 120 million unique TCR beta sequences from 180 million or so T cells were reported. An early release covering over 500 HLA-typed donors comprised approximately 300 gigabases of sequencing data and 65 million to 100 million unique TCR sequences. The genetic ancestry cluster associated with self-reported Caucasian donors included over 80% of the approximately 410 genotyped donors. The study aimed to test whether cataloging public T cell receptors could reveal signatures of past pathogen exposure. The study profiled the T cell repertoires of about 640 subjects by immunosequencing and related them to cytomegalovirus serostatus. Besides the first cohort of under 700 subjects, a separate validation cohort made up of 120 different subjects was used. The study combined high-throughput TCR immunosequencing, statistical association of individual TCRs with disease status, and machine learning to predict cytomegalovirus infection status. A later analysis re-analyzed previously published TCR beta repertoires from 666 donors and added high-resolution HLA genotyping to study TCR occurrence patterns. In the later analysis, no new phenotypic data were used to find candidate immune exposures; instead, reliance was placed on TCR beta sequences and their occurrence across donors. In an earlier analysis of a few hundred of the donors, high-throughput TCR beta sequencing was used to judge whether each TCR beta V gene segment behaved as functional or pseudogenic. Donor age, sex, ethnicity and CMV serostatus were collected together with the repertoire data. Genome-wide SNP genotypes for about 65% of the 666 donors were used in a later genetic analysis, which treated that subset as a discovery cohort. All discovery cohort repertoires had been generated on a single sequencing platform. HLA typing covered class I and class II loci at four-digit resolution. Typing coverage varied by locus: roughly 629-630 donors for A, B, C, DRB1 and DQB1; approximately 500 for DQA1; around 610 for DPA1; roughly 450 for DPB1. Because of strong linkage in the cohort, 4 to 6 DR-DQ haplotypes were treated as single units for association and clustering. On average, approximately 250,000 unique TCR beta nucleotide sequences were sequenced per donor among a few hundred genotyped donors of the cohort, with 15% to 20% of those sequences being non-productive.

The cohort consisted of approximately 670 healthy bone marrow donors. All cohort members were sampled while nominally healthy, although unrecorded immune exposures were likely present. The donor tested CMV seropositive, placing the donor among the 250 to 300 seropositive members of the cohort. A peripheral blood sample was collected from each donor, and TCR beta sequencing was performed on peripheral blood mononuclear cells. Genomic DNA extraction from the blood cell samples was performed with the Qiagen DNeasy Blood Extraction Kit. Per the germline V gene, SGHRS is the CDR1 and YFSETQ is the CDR2. The CDR3 goes from the cysteine to the phenylalanine over 14 residues. Only CDR3 DNA is held: 42 bases, read in frame from base 1. At the junction V is shortened by 6 bases and J by 4 bases, with 16 bases in between. General study outcomes and caveats: The classifier was reported to diagnose cytomegalovirus status with high specificity and sensitivity in both the original cohort and the validation cohort. A further reported finding was that TCR beta sequences accurately predicted the HLA-A and HLA-B alleles for most subjects in the first cohort. Assigning TCR associations to individual alleles was difficult when HLA alleles, especially DR and DQ, strongly co-occurred. Immune exposure information for the cohort was limited to CMV serostatus. Compared with the approximately 670-donor mean, donors in an Asian-associated ancestry cluster had fewer N-insertions in productive TCRs, according to a later genetic analysis. In a later analysis, HLA-associated TCR beta chains were found to be more clonally expanded and to have lower generation probabilities than equally common non-associated chains. A later analysis found that TCR association rates varied across HLA loci, with DRB1 alleles showing the most associated TCRs and HLA-C alleles the fewest. Linkage disequilibrium might explain the correlated functional status among segregating V segments, but an unknown experimental factor could not be excluded. Because counts were too low, seventeen rarely observed V segments, including chromosome 9 orphons, were left out of the earlier analysis of 587 of the donors. Some IMGT-functional V segments, including TRBV6-2 and TRBV6-3, could not be told apart with the 87-base-pair reads, so those segments were excluded. Sequencing depth was assumed to be roughly uniform across donors in the presence/absence analyses, though that assumption may not hold. A later analysis found that most CMV-associated TCR beta chains appeared HLA-restricted, with HLA associations seemingly driven largely by CMV exposure. Broadly in line with IMGT annotations, most TCR beta V segments showed up in productive rearrangements about 90% or about 30% of the time in an earlier analysis of a few hundred of the donors. In a later analysis, over 15,000 TCR beta sequences were associated with specific HLA alleles at a false discovery rate of 0.05. The study gave a list of around 170 TCR beta chains associated with cytomegalovirus. Most TCR sequences were observed very rarely across donors, whereas some public TCRs were present in many individuals. HLA typing was unavailable for some donors at each locus, so association tests used only the typed subset. The authors suggested that the approach could potentially be generalized to other disease states and immunological phenotypes. A cluster of highly shared sequence variants was judged likely to be a technical artifact of the sequencing pipeline. A few of the identified cytomegalovirus-associated TCR beta chains were confirmed in vitro to be specific for cytomegalovirus antigens. An association between a missense DCLRE1C variant and V-gene and J-gene trimming of TCR beta chains was found in a later genetic analysis and replicated in an independent cohort. In this cohort, only TCR beta chains were sequenced, and detectable features were limited by the absence of alpha or paired-chain data. A later analysis reported that several top co-occurrence clusters appeared linked to parvovirus B19, influenza, CMV and Epstein-Barr virus.

Library method: the immunoSEQ multiplex PCR assay. A mixture of 60 forward primers for TCR Vbeta segments and 13 reverse primers for TCR Jbeta segments was used in the multiplex PCR. The CDR3 region of rearranged TCR beta genes was amplified from genomic DNA with a multiplex PCR assay. The Illumina HiSeq System was used to sequence the amplified TCR beta libraries as 87-base-pair reads. For the original study's pipeline: A later analysis tallied 75 million to 95 million unique TCR beta chains across the 640 or so repertoires, and approximately 12 million of those chains were shared by two or more donors. Raw reads were error-corrected and collapsed into unique sequences by a nearest-neighbor algorithm in which closely related sequences were merged to remove PCR and sequencing errors. V, D and J gene segments were assigned by aligning CDR3 sequences to IMGT reference sequences. Each retained sequence needed at least a six-nucleotide match to both a V gene segment and a J gene segment. Rearrangements were called productive when the CDR3 lacked stop codons and stayed in frame with V and J; all others were non-productive. CDR3 was defined according to IMGT convention as the region running from the second conserved V-encoded cysteine to the conserved J-encoded phenylalanine. The earlier analysis of about 590 of the donors excluded sequences that lacked an unambiguous match to a single V gene segment. In an earlier analysis of 450 to 750 of the donors, a V segment was called functional when productive rearrangements were above 56.7%, and segregating when the standard deviation between donors exceeded 5%. A statistical classification framework was built for diagnosing cytomegalovirus status from the catalog of TCR beta chain sequences. A later analysis assigned V and J genes by comparing TCR nucleotide sequences with IMGT/GENE-DB human TR gene sequences. The TCRdist pipeline was used in a later analysis to assign CDR3 sequences and most-parsimonious VDJ recombination scenarios. In a later analysis, each TCR beta chain was defined by its CDR3 amino acid sequence together with its V-gene family, and reads lacking a unique V-gene family were excluded. To address suspected cross-contamination and a sequencing artifact, a later analysis removed several hundred highly shared, low-generation-probability nucleotide sequences. For each public chain, a later analysis derived a clonal expansion index from normalized ranks of inferred template counts within each repertoire. Generation probabilities in a later analysis came from a VDJ recombination model fitted to out-of-frame rearrangements, and those results were checked against IGoR. In a later analysis, hypergeometric tests were used to score TCR-TCR, TCR-HLA and TCR-CMV co-occurrence, with a repertoire-size bias correction applied to TCR pairs. A later analysis estimated false discovery rates by permuting HLA or CMV assignments 20 times. In a later analysis, co-occurring TCRs were grouped using DBSCAN, with TCRdist sequence similarity added in when clustering inside HLA-allele-positive subsets. For co-occurrence clustering, repertoires with fewer than 30,000 or more than 120,000 public chains were excluded, along with roughly 5 repertoires with anomalous nucleotide sharing. The table comes from immuneACCESS by way of TCRdb, which keeps in-frame sequences with V and J called. Part of the clones is missing from these tables; in studies checked, under half for an unresolved V gene and the rest for unknown reasons. V and J calls and clone size are given by that table; D and trimming were obtained from the DNA. The sample table contains around 97,000 clones; only one count was recorded for 81% of them. The ten biggest clones cover more than 4.5% of the sample.

This chain is built from TRBV5-1 and TRBJ1-1; TRBD1 is perhaps the D gene, given 5 matching bases. The TCR comes from a man between 35 and 55 years old in good health and CMV-seropositive. Sequencing was performed on PBMCs. The nucleotides are TGCGCCAGCACCTCCACGGGGGGGAGCACTGAAGCTTTCTTT. This translates into CASTSTGGSTEAFF. This CDR3, with the reference TRBV5-1 and TRBJ1-1 proteins standing in past its ends, gives the full variable domain KAGVTQTPRYLIKTRGQQVTLSCSPISGHRSVSWYQQTPGQGLQFLFEYFSETQRNKGNFPGRFSGRQFSNSRSEMNVSTLELGDSALYLCASTSTGGSTEAFFGQGTRLTVV.